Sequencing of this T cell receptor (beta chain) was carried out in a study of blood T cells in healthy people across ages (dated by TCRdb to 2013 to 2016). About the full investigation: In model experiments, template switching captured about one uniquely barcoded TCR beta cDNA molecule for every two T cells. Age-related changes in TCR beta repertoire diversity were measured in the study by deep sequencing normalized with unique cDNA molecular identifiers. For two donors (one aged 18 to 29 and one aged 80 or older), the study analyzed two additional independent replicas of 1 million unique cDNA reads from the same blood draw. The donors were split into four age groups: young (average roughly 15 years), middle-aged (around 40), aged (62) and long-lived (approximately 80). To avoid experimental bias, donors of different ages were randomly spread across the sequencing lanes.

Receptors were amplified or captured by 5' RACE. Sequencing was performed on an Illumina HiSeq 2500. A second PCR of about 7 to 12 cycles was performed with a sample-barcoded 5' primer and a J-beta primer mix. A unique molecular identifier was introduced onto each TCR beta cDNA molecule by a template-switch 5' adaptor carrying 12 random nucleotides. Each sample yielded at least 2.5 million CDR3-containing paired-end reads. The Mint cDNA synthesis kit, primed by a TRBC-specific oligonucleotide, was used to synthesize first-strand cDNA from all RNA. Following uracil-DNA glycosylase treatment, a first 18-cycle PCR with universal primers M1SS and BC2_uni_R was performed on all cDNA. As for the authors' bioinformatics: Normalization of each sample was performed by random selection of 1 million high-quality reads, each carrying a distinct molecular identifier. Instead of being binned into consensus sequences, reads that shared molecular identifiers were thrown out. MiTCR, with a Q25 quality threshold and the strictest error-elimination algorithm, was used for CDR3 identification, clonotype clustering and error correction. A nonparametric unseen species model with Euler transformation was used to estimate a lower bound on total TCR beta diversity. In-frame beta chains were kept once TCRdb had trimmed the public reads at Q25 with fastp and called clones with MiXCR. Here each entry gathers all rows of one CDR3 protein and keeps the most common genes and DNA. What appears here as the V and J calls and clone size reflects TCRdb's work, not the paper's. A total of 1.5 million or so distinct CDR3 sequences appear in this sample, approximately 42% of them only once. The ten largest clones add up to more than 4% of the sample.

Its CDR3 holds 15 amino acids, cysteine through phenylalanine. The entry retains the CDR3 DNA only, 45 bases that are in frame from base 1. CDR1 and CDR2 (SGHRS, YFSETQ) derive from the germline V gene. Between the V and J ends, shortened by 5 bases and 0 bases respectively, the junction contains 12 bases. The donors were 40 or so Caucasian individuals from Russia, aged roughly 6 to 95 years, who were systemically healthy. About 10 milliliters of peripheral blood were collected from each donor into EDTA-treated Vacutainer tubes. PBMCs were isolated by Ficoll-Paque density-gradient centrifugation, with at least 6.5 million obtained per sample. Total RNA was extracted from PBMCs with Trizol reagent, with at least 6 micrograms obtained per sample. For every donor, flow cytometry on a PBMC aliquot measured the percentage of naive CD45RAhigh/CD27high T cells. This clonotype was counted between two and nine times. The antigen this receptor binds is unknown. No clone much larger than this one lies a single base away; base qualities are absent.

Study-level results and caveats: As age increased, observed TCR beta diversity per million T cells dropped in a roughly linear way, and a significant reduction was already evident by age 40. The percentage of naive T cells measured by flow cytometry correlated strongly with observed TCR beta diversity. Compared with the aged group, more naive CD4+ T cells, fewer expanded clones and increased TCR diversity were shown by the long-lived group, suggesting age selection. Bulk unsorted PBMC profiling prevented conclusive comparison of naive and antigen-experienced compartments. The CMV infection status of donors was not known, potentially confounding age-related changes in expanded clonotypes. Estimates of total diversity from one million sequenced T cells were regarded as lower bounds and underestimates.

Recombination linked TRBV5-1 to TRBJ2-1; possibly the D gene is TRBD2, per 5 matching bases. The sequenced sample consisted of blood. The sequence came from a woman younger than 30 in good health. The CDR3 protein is CASRSSGNSYNEQFF. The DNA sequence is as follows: TGCGCCAGCAGGTCCAGCGGAAACTCCTACAATGAGCAGTTCTTC.